Following are 19 T cell receptor beta chains from one sample sequenced in a study of cytomegalovirus exposure and HLA in healthy donors. The primer mix had 60 Vbeta and 13 Jbeta primers. The assay was immunoSEQ multiplex PCR, and TCRdb's table has in-frame clones only and misses some. The sample lists 150,000 to 160,000 clones; approximately 86% were seen once. Sequenced material: PBMCs. The receptor set was obtained from a woman in her 50s in good health and CMV-seropositive.

This chain uses TRBV10-2 with TRBJ1-2; D remains ambiguous. Deletions cut 2 bases from V and 3 bases from J, with 7 bases between. CDR3 length equals 13 residues. CDR1 WSHSY and CDR2 SAAADI come from the germline V gene. CDR3 residues: CASSEEDYYGYTF. The CDR3 DNA is TGCGCCAGCAGTGAGGAGGACTACTATGGCTACACCTTC.

This clone was seen more than once but under ten times. The CDR3 reads CASSQPGQGESSSYNEQFF. As DNA, the CDR3 is TGTGCCAGCAGCCAACCGGGACAGGGGGAGTCAAGCTCCTACAATGAGCAGTTCTTC. J is TRBJ2-1 and V is TRBV7-2; 11 nucleotides agree with TRBD1. CDR1 and CDR2 from the germline V gene are SGHTA and FQGNSA. The length of the CDR3 is 19 residues. The V and J ends lost 5 bases and 0 bases, in that order; junction bases with no gene match: 12.

For the CDR3, the DNA is TGCGCCAGCAGCTTTAAATCAGAGGGAATGGAGGCTTTCTTT. This codes for CASSFKSEGMEAFF. The rearrangement uses TRBV5-1 and TRBJ1-1; D not certain. Germline lookup yields CDR1 SGHRS and CDR2 YFSETQ. The germline V and J ends were trimmed by 2 bases and 11 bases, with 19 bases remaining between them. This CDR3 comprises 14 residues.

In this sample, this clone turned up a few times. The chain employs TRBV6-1 and TRBJ1-5; 8 nucleotides line up with TRBD1. In germline, CDR1 is MNHNS, CDR2 SASEGT. The length of the CDR3 is 15 residues. The V and J ends lost 5 bases and 5 bases, in that order; junction bases with no gene match: 8. CDR3 nucleotide sequence: TGTGCCAGCAGTAAAACCCCGACAGGGGATCAGCCCCAGCATTTT. Residues: CASSKTPTGDQPQHF.

The V call is TRBV6-5, the J call TRBJ1-3; a possible D gene is TRBD1 (5 bases). V gave up 8 bases and J gave up 0 bases, with 11 bases separating them. Germline V gene lookup returns CDR1 MNHEY and CDR2 SVGAGI. The CDR3 sequence is 14 residues long. The CDR3: CASGGVGSGNTIYF. CDR3 coding DNA: TGTGCCAGCGGAGGGGTGGGCTCTGGAAACACCATATATTTT.

This clone was seen a single time. CDR3 DNA: TGTGCCAGCAGCTTAGGGGGGCTATACGAGCAGTACTTC. Its translation: CASSLGGLYEQYF. The chain joins TRBV13 to TRBJ2-7, with D possibly TRBD1 on 5 matching bases. Germline CDR1 reads PRHDT; CDR2 reads FYEKMQ (reference sequence). V shed 0 bases and J shed 4 bases, with 7 bases lying between them. The length of the CDR3 is 13 residues.

This chain uses TRBV15 with TRBJ1-2; D is uncertain. The CDR3 totals 13 residues. Germline CDR1 reads LNHNV; CDR2 reads YYDKDF (reference sequence). V was clipped by 9 bases and J by 6 bases, with 17 bases between them. CDR3 in amino acids: CATSGDAGNGYTF. The CDR3 DNA sequence: TGTGCCACTTCCGGTGATGCAGGTAATGGCTACACCTTC.

J is TRBJ2-1 and V is TRBV21-1; the table's TRBD1 call for D was not verified on the DNA. TRBV21-1 is reported as a pseudogene. This CDR3 is 16 amino acids long. CDR3 in DNA: TGTGCCAGCAGCAAGAGGGGACAGATCTTATACAATGAGCAGTTCTTC. Its translation: CASSKRGQILYNEQFF.

This clone was picked up one time. The genes are TRBV7-9 and TRBJ1-5; D is unclear. The CDR3 is 12 amino acids. V lost 8 bases, J lost 0 bases, and 5 bases lay in between. In germline, CDR1 is SEHNR, CDR2 FQNEAQ (reference sequence). CDR3 DNA: TGTGCCAGCTCTTATAGCAATCAGCCCCAGCATTTT. Translating gives CASSYSNQPQHF.

The chain employs TRBV29-1 and TRBJ2-2; maybe TRBD1 (6 bases). The CDR3 runs 15 residues. V lost 0 bases, J lost 6 bases, and 14 bases lay in between. Germline V gene lookup returns CDR1 SQVTM and CDR2 ANQGSEA. CDR3 in amino acids: CSVEDRTVQAGELFF. The CDR3 bases are TGCAGCGTTGAAGATAGGACAGTCCAAGCCGGGGAGCTGTTTTTT.

The chain employs TRBV27 and TRBJ2-1, with 7 bases lining up with TRBD2. V trimming: 2 bases; J trimming: 9 bases; junction bases outside the gene matches: 1. The germline gives CDR1 MNHEY, CDR2 SMNVEV (reference sequence). The length of the CDR3 is 12 residues. CDR3 amino acids: CASSLGEGEQFF. CDR3 DNA sequence: TGTGCCAGCAGTTTAGGGGAGGGTGAGCAGTTCTTC.

This chain connects TRBV2 to TRBJ1-5; unclear D gene. Trimming removed 8 bases from V and 4 bases from J, with 12 bases in between. The germline V gene encodes CDR1 SNHLY and CDR2 FYNNEI. The CDR3 has 13 residues. As DNA, the CDR3 is TGTGCCAGCGGAGGCGCAACTAATCAGCCCCAGCATTTT. Protein product: CASGGATNQPQHF.

The rearrangement joins TRBV4-1 to TRBJ1-4; D remains ambiguous. CDR3 size: 13 residues. V was pared by 3 bases and J by 7 bases, with 9 bases between. Germline V CDR1 and CDR2: MGHRA, YSYEKL. The CDR3 loop reads CASSHAISEKLFF. CDR3 nucleotide sequence: TGCGCCAGCAGCCATGCTATAAGTGAAAAACTGTTTTTT.

The rearrangement links TRBV20-1 to TRBJ1-1, with D uncertain. The CDR3 length is 9 residues. The V end was cut by 6 bases, the J end by 11 bases, with 10 bases between. CDR1 and CDR2 from the germline V gene are DFQATT and SNEGSKA (reference sequence). The CDR3 coding sequence is TGCAGTGCGTTCCAGTGGGCTTTCTTT. Translated: CSAFQWAFF.

The chain is built from TRBV18 and TRBJ1-1, with D maybe TRBD1 (5 bases). V was clipped by 3 bases and J by 0 bases, with 8 bases between them. The CDR3 consists of 14 residues. CDR1 and CDR2 from the germline V gene are KGHSH and LQKENI. CDR3 region: CASSPQGVNTEAFF. DNA for the CDR3: TGTGCCAGCTCACCCCAAGGGGTGAACACTGAAGCTTTCTTT.

This clone was recorded once. This chain uses TRBV30 with TRBJ2-7, with TRBD2 matching over 11 bases. With V trimmed by 5 bases and J by 6 bases, 6 bases remained unmatched. There are 13 residues in the CDR3. CDR1 GTSNPN and CDR2 SVGIG come from the germline V gene (reference sequence). CDR3 bases: TGTGCCTGGGCCCTAGCGGGGGGTGTCGAGCAGTACTTC. Residues: CAWALAGGVEQYF.

J is TRBJ1-2 and V is TRBV4-3, with D uncertain. V shed 1 base and J shed 5 bases, with 8 bases lying between them. The germline gives CDR1 LGHNA, CDR2 YSLEER. The CDR3 has 13 amino acids. CDR3 DNA sequence: TGCGCCAGCAGCCAAGTAGGAGGGTATGGCTACACCTTC. It specifies CASSQVGGYGYTF.

This clone was detected a few times. The chain joins TRBV13 to TRBJ1-6; 7 nucleotides agree with TRBD1. The germline V gene has CDR1 PRHDT and CDR2 FYEKMQ (reference sequence). The CDR3 extends over 16 amino acids. With V trimmed by 6 bases and J by 4 bases, 9 bases remained unmatched. In DNA, the CDR3 is TGTGCCAGCAGTGAAGCTGGGACAGCGTATAATTCACCCCTCCACTTT. Amino acids: CASSEAGTAYNSPLHF. The full variable domain, with the rest looked up from reference TRBV13 and TRBJ1-6, is AAGVIQSPRHLIKEKRETATLKCYPIPRHDTVYWYQQGPGQDPQFLISFYEKMQSDKGSIPDRFSAQQFSDYHSELNMSSLELGDSALYFCASSEAGTAYNSPLHFGNGTRLTVT.

This chain links TRBV7-3 with TRBJ2-3, with 8 bases that match TRBD2. J gave up 5 bases and V 3 bases, and 7 bases lay outside the gene matches. Germline V gene sequence: CDR1 SGHTA, CDR2 FQGTGA. CDR3 length equals 15 residues. The CDR3 DNA reads TGTGCCAGCAGCTTGTCCAGCGGGGGAGTAGATACGCAGTATTTT. Protein sequence: CASSLSSGGVDTQYF.